This T cell receptor beta chain was identified in a study of PD-1 blockade in classical Hodgkin lymphoma. The germline CDR1 and CDR2 sequences are LNHDA and SQIVND (reference sequence). The V end was cut by 4 bases, the J end by 1 base, with 7 bases between. The CDR3 length is 13 residues. The method was immunoSEQ multiplex PCR; TCRdb's version includes in-frame clones alone and lacks a portion of them. The sample lists roughly 140,000 clones; approximately 80% were seen once. There was relapse after autologous stem cell transplantation in every patient, and there was variation in brentuximab vedotin exposure.

The chain carries TRBV19 and TRBJ1-1; D is undetermined. Here the sequenced sample was peripheral blood mononuclear cells (PBMCs), taken before the second cycle of nivolumab. The TCR sequence derives from a human donor with classical Hodgkin lymphoma. The CDR3 nucleotides read TGTGCCAGTAGTAAGTTCGGGAACACTGAAGCTTTCTTT. Translated, it gives CASSKFGNTEAFF.